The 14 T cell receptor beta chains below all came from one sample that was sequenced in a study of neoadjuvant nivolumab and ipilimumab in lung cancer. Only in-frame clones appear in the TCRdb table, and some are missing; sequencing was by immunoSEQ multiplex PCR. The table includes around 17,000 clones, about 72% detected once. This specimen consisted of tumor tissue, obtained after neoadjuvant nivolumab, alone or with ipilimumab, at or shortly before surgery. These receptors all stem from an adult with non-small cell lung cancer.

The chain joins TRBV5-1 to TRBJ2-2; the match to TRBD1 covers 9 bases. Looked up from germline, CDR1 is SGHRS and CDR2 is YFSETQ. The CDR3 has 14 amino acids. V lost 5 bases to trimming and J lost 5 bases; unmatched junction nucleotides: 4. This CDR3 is CASSPGQGTGELFF. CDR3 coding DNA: TGCGCCAGCAGTCCGGGACAGGGTACCGGGGAGCTGTTTTTT.

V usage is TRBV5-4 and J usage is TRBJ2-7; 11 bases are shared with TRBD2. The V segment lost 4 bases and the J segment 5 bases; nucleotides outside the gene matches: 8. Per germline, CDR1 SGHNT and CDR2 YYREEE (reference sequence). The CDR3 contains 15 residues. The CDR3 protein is CASSKTSGVPHEQYF. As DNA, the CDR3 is TGTGCCAGCAGCAAGACTAGCGGGGTCCCCCACGAGCAGTACTTC.

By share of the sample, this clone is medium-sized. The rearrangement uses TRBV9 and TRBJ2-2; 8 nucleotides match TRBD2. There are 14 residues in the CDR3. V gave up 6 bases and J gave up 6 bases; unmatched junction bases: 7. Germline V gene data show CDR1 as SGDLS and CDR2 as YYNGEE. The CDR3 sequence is CASNPGGRAGELFF. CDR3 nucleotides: TGTGCCAGCAACCCGGGGGGGCGAGCCGGGGAGCTGTTTTTT.

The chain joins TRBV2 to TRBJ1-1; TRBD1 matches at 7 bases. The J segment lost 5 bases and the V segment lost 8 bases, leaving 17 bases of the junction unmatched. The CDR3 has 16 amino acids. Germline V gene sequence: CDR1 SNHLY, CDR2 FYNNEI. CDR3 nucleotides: TGTGCCAGCTCAATCACTTCCAGGGGGAAGAAGACTGAAGCTTTCTTT. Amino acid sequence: CASSITSRGKKTEAFF.

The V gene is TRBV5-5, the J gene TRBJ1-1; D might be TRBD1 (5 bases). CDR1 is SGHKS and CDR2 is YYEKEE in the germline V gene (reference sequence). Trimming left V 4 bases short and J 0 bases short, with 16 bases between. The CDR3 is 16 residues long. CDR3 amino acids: CASSPRWGRLNTEAFF. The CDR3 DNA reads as TGTGCCAGCAGCCCGAGGTGGGGGAGGCTGAACACTGAAGCTTTCTTT.

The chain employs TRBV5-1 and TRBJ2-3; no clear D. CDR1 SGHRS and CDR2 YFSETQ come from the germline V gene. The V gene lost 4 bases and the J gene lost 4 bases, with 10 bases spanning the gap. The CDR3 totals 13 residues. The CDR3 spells CASSPLTSDTQYF. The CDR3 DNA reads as TGCGCCAGCAGCCCACTAACCTCAGATACGCAGTATTTT.

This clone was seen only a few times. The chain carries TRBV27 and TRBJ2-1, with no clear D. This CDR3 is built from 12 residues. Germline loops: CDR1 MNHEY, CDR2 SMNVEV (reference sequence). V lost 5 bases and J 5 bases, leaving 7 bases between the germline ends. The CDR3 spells CASSLRDNEQFF. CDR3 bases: TGTGCCAGCAGTCTTAGGGACAATGAGCAGTTCTTC.

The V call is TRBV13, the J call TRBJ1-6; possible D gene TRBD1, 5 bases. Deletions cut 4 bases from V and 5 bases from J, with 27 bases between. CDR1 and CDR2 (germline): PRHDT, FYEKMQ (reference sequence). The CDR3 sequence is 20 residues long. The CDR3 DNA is TGTGCCAGCAGCTCCTCCCAAGGGGTGAAACTTACGGCCCATAATTCACCCCTCCACTTT. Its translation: CASSSSQGVKLTAHNSPLHF.

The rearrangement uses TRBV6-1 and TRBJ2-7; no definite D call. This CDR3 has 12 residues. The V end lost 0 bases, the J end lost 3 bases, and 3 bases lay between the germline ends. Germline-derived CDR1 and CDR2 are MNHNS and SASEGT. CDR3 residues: CASSEAIYEQYF. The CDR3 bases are TGTGCCAGCAGTGAAGCCATCTACGAGCAGTACTTC.

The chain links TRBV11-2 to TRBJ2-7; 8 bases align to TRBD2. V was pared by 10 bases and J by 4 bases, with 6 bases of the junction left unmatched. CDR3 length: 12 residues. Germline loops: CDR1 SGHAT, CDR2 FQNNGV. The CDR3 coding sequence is TGTGCCACCCGGGGGGGGATATACGAGCAGTACTTC. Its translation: CATRGGIYEQYF.

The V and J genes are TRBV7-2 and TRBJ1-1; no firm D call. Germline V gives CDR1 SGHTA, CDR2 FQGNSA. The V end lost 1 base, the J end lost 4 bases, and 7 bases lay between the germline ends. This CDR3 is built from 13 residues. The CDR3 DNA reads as TGTGCCAGCAGCTTAGGGTTAAGCACTGAAGCTTTCTTT. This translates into CASSLGLSTEAFF.

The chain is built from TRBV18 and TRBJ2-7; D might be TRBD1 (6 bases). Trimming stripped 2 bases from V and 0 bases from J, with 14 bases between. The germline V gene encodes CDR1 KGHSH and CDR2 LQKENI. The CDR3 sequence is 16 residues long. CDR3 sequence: CASSPNGTPSSYEQYF. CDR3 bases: TGTGCCAGCTCACCAAACGGGACACCGAGCTCCTACGAGCAGTACTTC.

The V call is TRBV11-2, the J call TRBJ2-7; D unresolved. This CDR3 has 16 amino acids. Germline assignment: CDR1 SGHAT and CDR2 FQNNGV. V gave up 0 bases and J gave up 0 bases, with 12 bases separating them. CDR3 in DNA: TGTGCCAGCAGCTTAGATCTGCCAGTAAGCTCCTACGAGCAGTACTTC. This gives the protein CASSLDLPVSSYEQYF.

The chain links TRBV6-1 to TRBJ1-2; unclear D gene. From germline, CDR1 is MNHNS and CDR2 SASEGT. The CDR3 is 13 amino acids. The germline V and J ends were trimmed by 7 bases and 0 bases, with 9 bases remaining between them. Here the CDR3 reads CASNVAANYGYTF. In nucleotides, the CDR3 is TGTGCCAGCAACGTCGCTGCTAACTATGGCTACACCTTC.